This TCR beta chain was documented in a study of shared clonotypes between healthy human individuals (TCRdb year 2020). With respect to the entire study: The cohort comprised a couple of women and a few men aged 18 to 49 years. To estimate repertoire size and how much clonotypes are shared between individuals, the study performed deep sequencing of blood TCR repertoires from roughly five healthy adults. To increase sequencing depth and limit assay-specific biases, different laboratories used diverse techniques to prepare libraries and sequence TCR repertoires. Leukapheresis yielded between about 0.94 and 8.9 billion PBMCs per donor. For each donor, CD4 naive and CD4 memory were each run on three plates, CD8 naive on two plates, and CD8 memory on one plate.

The cysteine opens and the phenylalanine closes a CDR3 of 13 amino acids. Only the CDR3 DNA stays, 39 bases, in frame from base 1. CDR1 and CDR2, looked up from the germline V gene, are SGHTA and FQGTGA. V is clipped by 8 bases and J by 1 base, and the sequence between their germline boundaries is 11 bases long. On the study overall, not on this receptor specifically: Sampling was restricted to blood, and TCR repertoires in tissues likely differ from the TCR repertoires found in blood. When a few donors were compared, the shared fraction of clonotypes was roughly 5% for naive CD4, about 4% for naive CD8, more than 2% for memory CD4, and 0.35% to 0.4% for memory CD8. Even with the large sequencing depth, rarefaction of the sorted-subset datasets indicated that sequencing was incomplete. Naive subsets generally had larger estimated clonotype richness than memory subsets did. Higher generation probabilities were observed for clonotypes shared by all four sorted-subset donors than for non-shared clonotypes. Because the study included only a small number of donors, the genetic and exposure-history diversity represented was limited. Pairwise subsampling indicated that sequencing depth was expected to affect the degree of clonotype sharing among donors.

Using the deep immunoSEQ assay, multiplex PCR amplified TCR CDR3 regions from genomic DNA. For each cell subset, the extracted genomic DNA was distributed evenly across all wells of several immunoSEQ 96-well plates, and each plate served as one replicate. Each replicate PCR for sorted subsets received approximately 220 ng genomic DNA, equal to around 32,000 T cell genomes. Purified libraries were quantified with a Qubit 3.0 fluorometer, sized on a Bioanalyzer 2100, and re-quantified with the KAPA Library Quantification kit. A separate single-read 150-cycle Illumina NextSeq 550 flow cell was used to sequence each immunoSEQ 96-well plate. From the authors' description of their analysis: Because the immunoSEQ output held only junctional sequences and lacked quality scores, the filtering could not match the filtering applied to full-length reads. To assign V/J genes and CDR3, sequences were annotated against IMGT germline references using PyIR, a Python wrapper for IgBLAST v1.9. Any read was removed if the V/J assignment was weak (E-value above 1e-6), the CDR3 was missing, or the read contained stop codons, out-of-frame junctions, or ambiguous translated residues. V3J clonotypes were defined as sequences sharing the same inferred V gene, J gene, and CDR3 amino acid sequence. Percentage overlap between repertoires was calculated by dividing the number of shared unique clonotypes by the size of the smaller repertoire. Three approaches were used to assess repertoire richness: RTK rarefaction, the Chao1 estimator, and Recon v2.1 estimates of unobserved clonotypes. Generation probabilities were computed with OLGA for all TCRbeta clonotypes obtained by the gDNA method from several donors. TCRdb mirrors the immuneACCESS table, restricted to in-frame sequences. Some clones are absent from its copies; in checked studies, under half trace to an unresolved V gene, and the reason for the others is unknown. The V and J calls and clone size were taken over from that table, and D and trimming were inferred from the DNA. Across this sample there are fewer than 1.4 million clones, with around three quarters seen only once. The ten largest clones capture roughly 0.55% of the sample.

With respect to this clone: The antigen this receptor binds is unknown. Base quality data are lacking; no much larger clone is found one base away.

Healthy HIV-negative adults with no recently reported acute infections or vaccinations were included as donors. Every donor was a Caucasian adult residing in Nashville, Tennessee, USA. CD4+ T cells were enriched by magnetic negative selection; naive cells were then positively selected on CD45RA, and the negative fraction formed the memory subset. After blood collection by leukapheresis, PBMCs were isolated using Ficoll-Histopaque density gradient centrifugation and then cryopreserved in the vapor phase of liquid nitrogen. Analytical flow cytometry was used to check the purity and quantity of every magnetically sorted T cell population. Genomic DNA was isolated from each sorted fraction and quantified by UV absorbance on a Nanodrop 2000c.

Recombination connected TRBV7-3 to TRBJ2-5; the D element might be TRBD1 or TRBD2, as each aligns at 6 bases. The sequencing sample was made of memory CD4+ T cells from PBMCs. This sample's cell subset or site label indicates: CD45RA-negative fraction. The sequence derives from a man aged 18-30 years in good health. Some clones in this sample may be carry-over from other donors' samples. The CDR3 sequence is CASSWGAQETQYF. The sequenced DNA is TGTGCCAGCTCCTGGGGGGCCCAAGAGACCCAGTACTTC.